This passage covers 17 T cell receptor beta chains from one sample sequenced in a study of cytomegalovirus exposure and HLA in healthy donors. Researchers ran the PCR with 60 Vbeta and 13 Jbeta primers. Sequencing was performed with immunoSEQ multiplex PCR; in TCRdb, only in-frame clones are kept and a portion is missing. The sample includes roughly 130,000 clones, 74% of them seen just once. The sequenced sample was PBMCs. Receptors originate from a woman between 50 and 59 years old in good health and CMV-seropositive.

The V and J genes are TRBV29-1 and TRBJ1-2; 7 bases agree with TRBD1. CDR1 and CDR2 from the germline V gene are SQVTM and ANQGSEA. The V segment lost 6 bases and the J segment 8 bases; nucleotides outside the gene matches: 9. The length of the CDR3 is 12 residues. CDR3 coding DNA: TGCAGCGTCCGACAGGGTGCGGGGGGCTACACCTTC. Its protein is CSVRQGAGGYTF.

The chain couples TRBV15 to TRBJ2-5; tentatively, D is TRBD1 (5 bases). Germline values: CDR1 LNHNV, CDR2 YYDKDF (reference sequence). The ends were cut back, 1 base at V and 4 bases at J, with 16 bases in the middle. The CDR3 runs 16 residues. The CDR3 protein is CATSRGWSQGTETQYF. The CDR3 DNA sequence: TGTGCCACCAGCAGAGGGTGGTCTCAGGGCACAGAGACCCAGTACTTC.

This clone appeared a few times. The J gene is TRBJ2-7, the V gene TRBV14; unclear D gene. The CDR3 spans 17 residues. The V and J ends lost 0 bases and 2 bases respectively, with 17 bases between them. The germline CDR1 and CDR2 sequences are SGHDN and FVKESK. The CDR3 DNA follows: TGTGCCAGCAGCCAAGAGGTCTCGCCAGGATACACCTACGAGCAGTACTTC. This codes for CASSQEVSPGYTYEQYF.

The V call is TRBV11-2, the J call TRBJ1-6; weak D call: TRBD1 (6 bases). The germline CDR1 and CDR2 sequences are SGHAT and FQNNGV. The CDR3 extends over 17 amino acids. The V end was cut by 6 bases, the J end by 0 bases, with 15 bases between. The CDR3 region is CASRSGQLSSYNSPLHF. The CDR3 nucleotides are TGTGCCAGCAGATCAGGACAGTTGAGCTCCTATAATTCACCCCTCCACTTT. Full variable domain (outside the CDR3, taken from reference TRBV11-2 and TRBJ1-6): EAGVAQSPRYKIIEKRQSVAFWCNPISGHATLYWYQQILGQGPKLLIQFQNNGVVDDSQLPKDRFSAERLKGVDSTLKIQPAKLEDSAVYLCASRSGQLSSYNSPLHFGNGTRLTVT.

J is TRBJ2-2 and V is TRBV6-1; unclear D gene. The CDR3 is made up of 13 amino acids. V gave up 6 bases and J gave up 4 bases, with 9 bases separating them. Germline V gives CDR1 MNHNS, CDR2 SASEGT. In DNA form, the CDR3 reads TGTGCCAGCAGCACCAGTGGCACCGGGGAGCTGTTTTTT. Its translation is CASSTSGTGELFF.

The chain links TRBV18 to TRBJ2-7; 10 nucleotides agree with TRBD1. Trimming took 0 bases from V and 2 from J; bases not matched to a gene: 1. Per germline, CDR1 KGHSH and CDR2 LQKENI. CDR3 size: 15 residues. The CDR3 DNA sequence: TGTGCCAGCTCACCACCGGGGACAGGGGCCTACGAGCAGTACTTC. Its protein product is CASSPPGTGAYEQYF.

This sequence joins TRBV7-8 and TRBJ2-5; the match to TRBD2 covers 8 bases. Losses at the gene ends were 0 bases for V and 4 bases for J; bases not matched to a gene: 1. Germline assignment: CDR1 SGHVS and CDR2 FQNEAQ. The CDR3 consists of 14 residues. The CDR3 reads CASSLAAGGETQYF. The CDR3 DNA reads TGTGCCAGCAGCTTAGCGGCGGGGGGAGAGACCCAGTACTTC. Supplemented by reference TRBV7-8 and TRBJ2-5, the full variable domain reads GAGVSQSPRYKVAKRGQDVALRCDPISGHVSLFWYQQALGQGPEFLTYFQNEAQLDKSGLPSDRFFAERPEGSVSTLKIQRTQQEDSAVYLCASSLAAGGETQYFGPGTRLLVL.

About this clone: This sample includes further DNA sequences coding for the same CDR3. This chain's CDR3 is CAISESSRRGSRDTQYF. The CDR3 DNA reads as TGTGCCATCAGTGAGTCCTCCCGGCGGGGGTCAAGAGATACGCAGTATTTT. The chain joins TRBV10-3 to TRBJ2-3; 7 bases fit TRBD2. The CDR3 totals 17 residues. Trimming at V came to 0 bases and at J to 5 bases, leaving 11 bases not matched to a gene. Germline V lookup: CDR1 ENHRY, CDR2 SYGVKD.

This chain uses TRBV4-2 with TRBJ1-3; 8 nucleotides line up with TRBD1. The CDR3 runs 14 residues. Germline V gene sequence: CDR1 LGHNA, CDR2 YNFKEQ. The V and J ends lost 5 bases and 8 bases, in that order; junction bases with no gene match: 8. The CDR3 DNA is TGTGCCAGCAGCAACTCAGGGGGCTCGGACACCATATATTTT. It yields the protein CASSNSGGSDTIYF.

The CDR3 protein is CASKGDRVDEQFF. CDR3 DNA: TGCGCCAGCAAGGGGGACCGTGTGGATGAGCAGTTCTTC. This chain joins TRBV5-1 and TRBJ2-1, with TRBD1 as a possible D gene (6 bases). Germline lookup yields CDR1 SGHRS and CDR2 YFSETQ. Trimming cost V 6 bases and J 8 bases, with 15 bases left between them. There are 13 residues in the CDR3.

CDR3 region: CASSVEKENEQFF. CDR3 in DNA: TGTGCCAGCAGTGTAGAGAAAGAGAATGAGCAGTTCTTC. The V call is TRBV2, the J call TRBJ2-1; D is undetermined. The V gene's germline CDR1 is SNHLY and CDR2 FYNNEI. The CDR3 loop spans 13 amino acids. Deletions cut 4 bases from V and 7 bases from J, with 11 bases between.

CDR3 DNA: TGTGCCAGCAGCCTCCGGACTAGCGGGAACTCAGGTGAGCAGTTCTTC. The encoded protein is CASSLRTSGNSGEQFF. The rearrangement joins TRBV5-4 to TRBJ2-1; 12 positions agree with TRBD2. The CDR3 loop spans 16 amino acids. V lost 4 bases, J lost 9 bases, and 11 bases stayed unmatched. Germline-derived CDR1 and CDR2 are SGHNT and YYREEE (reference sequence).

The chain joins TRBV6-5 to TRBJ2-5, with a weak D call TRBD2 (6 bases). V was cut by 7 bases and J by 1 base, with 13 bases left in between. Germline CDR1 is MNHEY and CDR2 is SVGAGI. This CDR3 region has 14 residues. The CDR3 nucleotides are TGTGCCAGCAAAGGAAGGAGGGGCCAAGAGACCCAGTACTTC. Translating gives CASKGRRGQETQYF.

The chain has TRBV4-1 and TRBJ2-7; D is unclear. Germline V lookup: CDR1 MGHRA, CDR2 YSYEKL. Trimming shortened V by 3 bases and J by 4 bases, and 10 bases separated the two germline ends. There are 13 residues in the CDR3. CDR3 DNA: TGCGCCAGCAGCCATGATCCCAGGTACGAGCAGTACTTC. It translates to CASSHDPRYEQYF.

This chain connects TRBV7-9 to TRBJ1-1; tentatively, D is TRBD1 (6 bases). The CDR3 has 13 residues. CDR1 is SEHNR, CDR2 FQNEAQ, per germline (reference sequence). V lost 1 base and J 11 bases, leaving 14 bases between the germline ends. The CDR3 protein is CASSLGASGDAFF. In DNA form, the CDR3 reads TGTGCCAGCAGCTTAGGGGCCTCAGGGGACGCTTTCTTT. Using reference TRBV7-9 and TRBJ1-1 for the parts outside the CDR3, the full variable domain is DTGVSQNPRHKITKRGQNVTFRCDPISEHNRLYWYRQTLGQGPEFLTYFQNEAQLEKSRLLSDRFSAERPKGSFSTLEIQRTEQGDSAMYLCASSLGASGDAFFGQGTRLTVV.

The CDR3 DNA sequence: TGTGCCAGCAGCCACCGGGGAGCCACAGATACGCAGTATTTT. Translation gives CASSHRGATDTQYF. The J gene is TRBJ2-3, the V gene TRBV4-2, with D perhaps matching TRBD2 (5 bases). There are 14 residues in the CDR3. The V gene's germline CDR1 is LGHNA and CDR2 YNFKEQ. V shed 3 bases and J shed 2 bases, with 9 bases lying between them.

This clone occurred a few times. The CDR3 spells CAISGGTVSGNTIYF. The CDR3 DNA is TGTGCCATCAGTGGGGGGACAGTTTCTGGAAACACCATATATTTT. The genes are TRBV10-3 and TRBJ1-3, with 7 bases identical to TRBD1. CDR1 ENHRY and CDR2 SYGVKD come from the germline V gene. Trimming removed 4 bases from V and 1 base from J; junction bases left unmatched: 4. The CDR3 spans 15 residues.